This TCR beta chain originates from a study of T cells after yellow fever vaccination. Study conclusions and caveats: In post-booster samples, most primary-vaccination clones reappeared (about 97% CD4, 70% to 90% CD8). Of the clonotypes, a small share occurred in both CD4 and CD8 compartments.

At least ten counts were recorded for this clonotype. The antigen is not known. CDR1 and CDR2 from the germline V gene are KGHSH and LQKENI. J was trimmed by 10 bases and V by 2 bases; bases with no gene match: 12. The CDR3 is 16 residues long. MiXCR was run by TCRdb on the 5' RACE reads, yielding one entry per CDR3 protein. Of 620,000 or so distinct CDR3 sequences in the sample, less than 20% were seen once. The sequencing used PBMCs, collected around 5 days after the first yellow fever vaccination. The sequence derives from a man aged 18 to 29 who received the YFV17D yellow fever vaccine. The chain recombines TRBV18 with TRBJ2-1; 9 bases align to TRBD1. The CDR3 DNA follows: TGTGCCAGCTCACCAATTTTTTCGGACAGGGGCGGCGAGCAGTTCTTC. Amino acids: CASSPIFSDRGGEQFF.